The 26 T cell receptor beta chains presented below share a single source sample, sequenced in a study of tumor-infiltrating lymphocytes in localized non-small cell lung cancer. Sequenced by immunoSEQ multiplex PCR; TCRdb stores in-frame clones only, minus some. There are about 6,400 clones in the sample; roughly 74% occur only once, and around an eighth lies in the top ten. Sequences were obtained from lung tumor tissue. All receptors derive from a human donor with non-small cell lung cancer.

V usage is TRBV7-2 and J usage is TRBJ2-1; 7 bases map to TRBD1. This CDR3 contains 16 residues. The junction had 12 bases not matched to a gene; V was cut back by 4 bases and J by 6 bases. Germline CDR1 SGHTA, CDR2 FQGNSA. The CDR3 DNA reads as TGTGCCAGCAGCTCTCAGGGCCACAGGGGTCCCAATGAGCAGTTCTTC. Amino acid sequence: CASSSQGHRGPNEQFF.

The chain uses TRBV18 and TRBJ2-7, with TRBD1 as a possible D gene (6 bases). With 8 bases removed from V and 0 bases from J, the gap between germline ends came to 11 bases. The CDR3 is 13 amino acids. Germline V gene data show CDR1 as KGHSH and CDR2 as LQKENI. The CDR3: CASTTGSSYEQYF. DNA for the CDR3: TGTGCCAGCACAACAGGGAGCTCCTACGAGCAGTACTTC.

The chain has TRBV5-4 and TRBJ2-3; perhaps TRBD2 as D (6 bases). Between the trimmed V and J ends, which lost 2 bases and 6 bases, there was a span of 19 bases. Germline V CDR1 and CDR2: SGHNT, YYREEE (reference sequence). The CDR3 is made up of 16 amino acids. CDR3 protein: CASSFRRDLTEDTQYF. CDR3 in DNA: TGTGCCAGCAGCTTTCGGAGGGACCTCACGGAGGATACGCAGTATTTT.

V is TRBV5-4 and J is TRBJ1-2; D call uncertain. Trimming cost V 3 bases and J 4 bases, with 10 bases left between them. CDR3 length: 13 residues. The germline V gene encodes CDR1 SGHNT and CDR2 YYREEE (reference sequence). CDR3 nucleotides: TGTGCCAGCAGCTCCCGGGAGCTCTATGGCTACACCTTC. This translates into CASSSRELYGYTF.

V is TRBV29-1 and J is TRBJ1-5, with a possible D match to TRBD1 (5 bases). Germline-derived CDR1 and CDR2 are SQVTM and ANQGSEA. The CDR3 runs to 12 residues. Between the trimmed V and J ends, which lost 6 bases and 0 bases, there was a span of 6 bases. The CDR3 protein is CSVGVSNQPQHF. DNA for the CDR3: TGCAGCGTAGGGGTTAGCAATCAGCCCCAGCATTTT.

The V and J genes are TRBV7-2 and TRBJ1-2; D uncertain. Germline V CDR1 and CDR2: SGHTA, FQGNSA. The CDR3 spans 17 residues. The ends were cut back, 5 bases at V and 5 bases at J, with 24 bases in the middle. CDR3 sequence reads: CASSPTSGGILSYGYTF. CDR3 in DNA: TGTGCCAGCAGCCCGACCTCAGGTGGAATATTAAGTTATGGCTACACCTTC.

CDR3 bases: TGTGCCAGCAGCTTAGCTCCCGACAGGGTTCGCTACACCTTC. It yields the protein CASSLAPDRVRYTF. This chain joins TRBV7-8 and TRBJ1-2, with 7 bases that match TRBD1. The germline V gene encodes CDR1 SGHVS and CDR2 FQNEAQ. The CDR3 is made up of 14 amino acids. J gave up 9 bases and V 0 bases, and 7 bases lay outside the gene matches.

J is TRBJ2-1 and V is TRBV11-1, with 8 bases that match TRBD2. The CDR3 length is 13 residues. V lost 3 bases to trimming and J lost 10 bases; unmatched junction nucleotides: 5. Germline assignment: CDR1 SGHAT and CDR2 FQDESV (reference sequence). CDR3 sequence reads: CASSFSGTTEQFF. CDR3 nucleotides: TGTGCCAGCAGCTTTAGCGGGACTACCGAGCAGTTCTTC.

This chain joins TRBV11-2 and TRBJ2-1; unclear D gene. CDR1 and CDR2 from the germline V gene are SGHAT and FQNNGV. V lost 1 base and J 7 bases, leaving 2 bases between the germline ends. This CDR3 contains 11 residues. The CDR3 loop reads CASSLGNEQFF. The DNA for the CDR3 is TGTGCCAGCAGCTTAGGGAATGAGCAGTTCTTC.

This clone was observed a single time. The V call is TRBV29-1, the J call TRBJ1-1; D gene unclear. V lost 3 bases and J 1 base, leaving 3 bases between the germline ends. Looked up from germline, CDR1 is SQVTM and CDR2 is ANQGSEA. This CDR3 contains 11 residues. CDR3 region: CSVEPNTEAFF. In DNA form, the CDR3 reads TGCAGCGTTGAGCCGAACACTGAAGCTTTCTTT.

The chain uses TRBV5-6 and TRBJ2-7, with a weak D call TRBD1 (5 bases). V lost 0 bases to trimming and J lost 2 bases, with 12 bases between them. The length of the CDR3 is 15 residues. CDR1 is SGHDT and CDR2 is YYEEEE in the germline V gene. The CDR3 loop reads CASSLGQGWAYEQYF. The CDR3 DNA follows: TGTGCCAGCAGCTTGGGGCAGGGCTGGGCCTACGAGCAGTACTTC.

This chain connects TRBV7-3 to TRBJ2-2; D remains unclear. V dropped 2 bases and J dropped 3 bases, with 4 bases sitting between them. Germline-derived CDR1 and CDR2 are SGHTA and FQGTGA. CDR3 length: 13 amino acids. Here the CDR3 reads CASSLRHTGELFF. For the CDR3, the DNA is TGTGCCAGCAGCTTACGCCACACCGGGGAGCTGTTTTTT.

This sequence joins TRBV5-1 and TRBJ2-2; 7 bases line up with TRBD1. The trim removed 2 bases at V and 7 bases at J, leaving 8 bases unmatched. The germline gives CDR1 SGHRS, CDR2 YFSETQ. This CDR3 has 15 amino acids. CDR3 protein: CASSLSTGQDGELFF. Here the CDR3 DNA reads TGCGCCAGCAGCTTATCGACAGGGCAGGACGGGGAGCTGTTTTTT.

The chain carries TRBV2 and TRBJ2-3, with TRBD1 matching over 8 bases. The V gene end was trimmed by 5 bases and the J gene end by 2 bases; junction bases not matched to a gene: 6. Germline-derived CDR1 and CDR2 are SNHLY and FYNNEI. CDR3 length: 15 residues. This CDR3 is CASSLDREITDTQYF. The CDR3 bases are TGTGCCAGCAGTCTGGACAGGGAAATCACAGATACGCAGTATTTT. Variable domain in full (rest from reference TRBV2 and TRBJ2-3): EPEVTQTPSHQVTQMGQEVILRCVPISNHLYFYWYRQILGQKVEFLVSFYNNEISEKSEIFDDQFSVERPDGSNFTLKIRSTKLEDSAMYFCASSLDREITDTQYFGPGTRLTVL.

This clone showed up just once. The gene calls are TRBV28 and TRBJ1-2; D is undetermined. Trimming cost V 6 bases and J 5 bases, with 10 bases left between them. This CDR3 has 12 residues. The V gene's germline CDR1 is MDHEN and CDR2 SYDVKM. Here the CDR3 reads CASRPGGYGYTF. CDR3 bases: TGTGCCAGCAGGCCCGGAGGGTATGGCTACACCTTC.

This clone has just a few counts. CDR3 in amino acids: CASSQLLAVYNEQFF. The CDR3 DNA follows: TGCGCCAGCAGCCAACTACTAGCGGTTTACAATGAGCAGTTCTTC. J is TRBJ2-1 and V is TRBV4-1; 8 nucleotides agree with TRBD2. Looked up from germline, CDR1 is MGHRA and CDR2 is YSYEKL. The junction had 4 bases not matched to a gene; V was cut back by 2 bases and J by 4 bases. This CDR3 region has 15 residues.

This clone is a singleton in its sample. The rearrangement joins TRBV7-6 to TRBJ2-7; D possibly corresponds to TRBD1 (6 bases). Germline CDR1 and CDR2: SGHVS and FNYEAQ. Deletions cut 4 bases from V and 4 bases from J, with 20 bases between. The CDR3 loop spans 16 amino acids. This CDR3 is CASSSLPNGQPYEQYV. The CDR3 DNA sequence: TGTGCCAGCAGCTCGCTACCCAATGGACAGCCTTACGAGCAGTACGTC.

The rearrangement joins TRBV7-9 to TRBJ2-7; unclear D gene. The CDR3 is 11 amino acids. The germline CDR1 and CDR2 sequences are SEHNR and FQNEAQ (reference sequence). The V and J ends lost 5 bases and 7 bases respectively, with 9 bases between them. CDR3 nucleotide sequence: TGTGCCAGCAGCCCTTCCTCGGAGCAGTACTTC. This gives the protein CASSPSSEQYF.

The chain links TRBV18 to TRBJ1-5; the match to TRBD1 covers 8 bases. The CDR3 covers 15 residues. V lost 6 bases to trimming and J lost 9 bases; unmatched junction nucleotides: 13. CDR1 is KGHSH, CDR2 LQKENI, per germline. CDR3 region: CASSLGQGPQWPQHF. The CDR3 DNA reads as TGTGCCAGCTCCCTAGGACAGGGCCCTCAATGGCCCCAGCATTTT.

V gene TRBV5-8 combines with J gene TRBJ1-2; 7 positions match TRBD1. From germline, CDR1 is SGHTS and CDR2 YDEGEE. The J segment lost 0 bases and the V segment lost 4 bases, leaving 9 bases of the junction unmatched. The CDR3 length is 16 residues. Here the CDR3 DNA reads TGTGCCAGCAGCGCCGGGACAGTCTACACTAACTATGGCTACACCTTC. Protein: CASSAGTVYTNYGYTF.

This sequence joins TRBV4-2 and TRBJ1-5, with D possibly being TRBD1 (5 bases). Per the germline V gene, CDR1 is LGHNA and CDR2 is YNFKEQ. The CDR3 consists of 19 residues. The ends were cut back, 4 bases at V and 0 bases at J, with 22 bases in the middle. The CDR3 protein is CASSPRSQSGIYSNQPQHF. DNA for the CDR3: TGTGCCAGCAGCCCTAGGAGCCAGTCAGGGATTTATAGCAATCAGCCCCAGCATTTT.

The chain uses TRBV4-2 and TRBJ2-1; possibly TRBD1 or TRBD2 for D (5 bases each). The CDR3 covers 16 residues. V lost 1 base and J 5 bases, leaving 15 bases between the germline ends. Germline V CDR1 and CDR2: LGHNA, YNFKEQ. CDR3 sequence reads: CASSQAESLGDNEQFF. The CDR3 DNA reads as TGTGCCAGCAGCCAAGCCGAATCGTTGGGGGACAATGAGCAGTTCTTC.

The J gene is TRBJ2-3, the V gene TRBV29-1, with a possible D match to TRBD1 (6 bases). Germline V lookup: CDR1 SQVTM, CDR2 ANQGSEA. This CDR3 comprises 12 residues. V shed 6 bases and J shed 8 bases, with 15 bases lying between them. CDR3 region: CSVPDSRGTQYF. Written as DNA, the CDR3 is TGCAGCGTCCCCGACAGCAGGGGTACGCAGTATTTT.

The V gene is TRBV27, the J gene TRBJ1-1, with 9 bases matching TRBD1. CDR1 and CDR2 from the germline V gene are MNHEY and SMNVEV (reference sequence). The junction had 1 base not matched to a gene; V was cut back by 4 bases and J by 1 base. This CDR3 region has 14 residues. The CDR3 bases are TGTGCCAGCAGTTCGGGACAGGGGAACACTGAAGCTTTCTTT. It specifies CASSSGQGNTEAFF.

This chain links TRBV6-1 with TRBJ2-1; D is undetermined. The CDR3 runs 13 residues. The V end lost 2 bases, the J end lost 5 bases, and 7 bases lay between the germline ends. CDR1 is MNHNS, CDR2 SASEGT, per germline. The CDR3, as DNA: TGTGCCAGCAGTGAACCCTACCACAATGAGCAGTTCTTC. It translates to CASSEPYHNEQFF.

The gene calls are TRBV5-4 and TRBJ2-5; no clear D. Germline CDR1 SGHNT, CDR2 YYREEE (reference sequence). Trimming took off 1 base at V and 5 bases at J, with 9 bases between the two ends. The CDR3 contains 13 residues. CDR3 region: CASSLQAGETQYF. CDR3 coding DNA: TGTGCCAGCAGCTTGCAGGCCGGGGAGACCCAGTACTTC.